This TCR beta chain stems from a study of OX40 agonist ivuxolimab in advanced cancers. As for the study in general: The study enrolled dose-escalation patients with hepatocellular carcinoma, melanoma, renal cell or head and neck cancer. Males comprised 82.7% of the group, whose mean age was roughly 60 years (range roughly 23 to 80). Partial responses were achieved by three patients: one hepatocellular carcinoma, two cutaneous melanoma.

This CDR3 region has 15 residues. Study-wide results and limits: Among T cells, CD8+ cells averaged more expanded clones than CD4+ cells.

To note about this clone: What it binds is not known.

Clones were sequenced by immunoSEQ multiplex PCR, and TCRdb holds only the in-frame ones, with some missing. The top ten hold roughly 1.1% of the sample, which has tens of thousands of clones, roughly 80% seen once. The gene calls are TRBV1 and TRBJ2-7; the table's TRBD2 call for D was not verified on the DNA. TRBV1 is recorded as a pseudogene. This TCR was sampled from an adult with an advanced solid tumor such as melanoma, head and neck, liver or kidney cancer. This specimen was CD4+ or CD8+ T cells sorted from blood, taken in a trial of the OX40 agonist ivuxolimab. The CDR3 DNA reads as TGCACCAGCAGCCAAGATGGAACGGTAAACTACGAGCAGTACGTC. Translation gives CTSSQDGTVNYEQYV.